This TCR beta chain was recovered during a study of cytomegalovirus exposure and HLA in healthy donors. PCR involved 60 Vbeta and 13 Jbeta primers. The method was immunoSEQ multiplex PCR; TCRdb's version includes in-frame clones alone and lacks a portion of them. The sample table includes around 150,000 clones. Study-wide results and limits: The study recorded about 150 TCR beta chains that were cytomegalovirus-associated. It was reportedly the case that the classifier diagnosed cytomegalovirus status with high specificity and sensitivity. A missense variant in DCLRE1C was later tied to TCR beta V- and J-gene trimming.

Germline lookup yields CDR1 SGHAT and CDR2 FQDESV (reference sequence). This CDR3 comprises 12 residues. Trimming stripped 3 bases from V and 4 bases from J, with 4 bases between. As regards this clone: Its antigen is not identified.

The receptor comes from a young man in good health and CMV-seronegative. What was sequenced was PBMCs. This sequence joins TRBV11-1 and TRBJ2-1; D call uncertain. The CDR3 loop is CASSFQYNEQFF. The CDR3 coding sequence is TGTGCCAGCAGCTTCCAGTACAATGAGCAGTTCTTC.